The 12 T cell receptor beta chains presented below share a single source sample, sequenced in a study of shared clonotypes between healthy human individuals. Sequencing used immunoSEQ multiplex PCR; TCRdb keeps in-frame clones, though not all of them. The top ten hold roughly 1.1% of the sample, which has about 1,500,000 clones, roughly 96% seen once. Sequencing input: naive CD4+ T cells sorted from blood. The sample's subset: CD45RA+ positively selected. Source of these receptors: a man aged 30 to 45 in good health.

J is TRBJ2-1 and V is TRBV5-1, with D maybe TRBD2 (6 bases). Trimming removed 0 bases from V and 6 bases from J, with 13 bases in between. Per germline, CDR1 SGHRS and CDR2 YFSETQ. The CDR3 loop spans 15 amino acids. CDR3 in DNA: TGCGCCAGCAGCTTGGCAAGGCTAGCGATCAATGAGCAGTTCTTC. Its protein product is CASSLARLAINEQFF.

With regard to this clone: The sample contains more than one DNA sequence encoding this CDR3. The chain has TRBV6-6 and TRBJ2-5; the match to TRBD1 covers 7 bases. The J segment lost 5 bases and the V segment lost 0 bases, leaving 3 bases of the junction unmatched. This CDR3 is built from 14 residues. Germline loops: CDR1 MNHNY, CDR2 SVGAGI (reference sequence). CDR3 bases: TGTGCCAGCAGTTACTCACGACAGGGTGAGACCCAGTACTTC. It yields the protein CASSYSRQGETQYF.

The chain links TRBV5-4 to TRBJ2-3; D gene ambiguous. The CDR3 loop spans 13 amino acids. Trimming left V 4 bases short and J 4 bases short, with 10 bases between. Germline CDR1 reads SGHNT; CDR2 reads YYREEE (reference sequence). CDR3 in DNA: TGTGCCAGCAGCAAGGAACCGCCAGATACGCAGTATTTT. This gives the protein CASSKEPPDTQYF.

The chain joins TRBV5-4 to TRBJ2-1, with TRBD2 as a possible D gene (6 bases). This CDR3 is 15 amino acids long. Germline V gives CDR1 SGHNT, CDR2 YYREEE (reference sequence). The V end lost 4 bases, the J end lost 7 bases, and 18 bases lay between the germline ends. The CDR3 loop reads CASSSPAASGNEQFF. The CDR3 DNA reads as TGTGCCAGCAGCAGCCCCGCTGCAAGCGGGAATGAGCAGTTCTTC.

J is TRBJ1-2 and V is TRBV6-5, with 9 positions matching TRBD1. This CDR3 is 14 amino acids long. After removal of 7 bases from V and 7 bases from J, the junction contained 10 bases not matched to a gene. Looked up from germline, CDR1 is MNHEY and CDR2 is SVGAGI. Here the CDR3 reads CASTTGGTGFGYTF. The CDR3 bases are TGTGCCAGCACCACCGGGGGGACAGGGTTTGGCTACACCTTC.

This chain links TRBV27 with TRBJ2-7, with D perhaps matching TRBD2 (6 bases). The V end lost 3 bases, the J end lost 2 bases, and 14 bases lay between the germline ends. In germline, CDR1 is MNHEY, CDR2 SMNVEV (reference sequence). CDR3 length: 15 amino acids. The CDR3 loop reads CASSFAGLLPYEQYF. The DNA of the CDR3 is TGTGCCAGCAGTTTCGCGGGGCTACTACCCTACGAGCAGTACTTC.

Concerning this clone itself: The same CDR3 also results from other DNA sequences found in this sample. This chain uses TRBV18 with TRBJ2-3; D not resolved. Trimming took off 3 bases at V and 0 bases at J, with 4 bases between the two ends. Germline CDR1 KGHSH, CDR2 LQKENI. The CDR3 runs to 13 residues. In nucleotides, the CDR3 is TGTGCCAGCTCACCTCTCAGCACAGATACGCAGTATTTT. This sequence encodes CASSPLSTDTQYF.

The genes are TRBV30 and TRBJ2-7; either TRBD1 or TRBD2 may fit D (6 bases each). The CDR3 is made up of 14 amino acids. Germline V gene sequence: CDR1 GTSNPN, CDR2 SVGIG (reference sequence). The V end was cut by 0 bases, the J end by 3 bases, with 12 bases between. The CDR3 is CAWSVGGLLYEQYF. In nucleotides, the CDR3 is TGTGCCTGGAGTGTAGGGGGGCTCCTCTACGAGCAGTACTTC.

The chain uses TRBV6-6 and TRBJ2-7; possibly TRBD1 for D (6 bases). The CDR3 covers 14 residues. Per the germline V gene, CDR1 is MNHNY and CDR2 is SVGAGI (reference sequence). V lost 11 bases and J 3 bases, leaving 20 bases between the germline ends. CDR3 amino acids: CACKGESPNYEQYF. The CDR3, as DNA: TGTGCCTGCAAGGGGGAGTCTCCCAACTACGAGCAGTACTTC.

The chain has TRBV5-1 and TRBJ2-7; 7 positions agree with TRBD2. Unmatched junction bases numbered 12, after V lost 4 bases and J lost 2 bases. This CDR3 comprises 16 residues. Germline V gives CDR1 SGHRS, CDR2 YFSETQ. CDR3 in amino acids: CASSPSASGLTYEQYF. CDR3 DNA: TGCGCCAGCAGCCCTAGTGCTAGCGGATTGACCTACGAGCAGTACTTC.

CDR3 coding DNA: TGTGCCAGCAGTTACTCGGGACTCGAAAATGAGCAGTTCTTC. Translating it yields CASSYSGLENEQFF. The chain is built from TRBV6-5 and TRBJ2-1; D might be TRBD2 (6 bases). The CDR3 sequence is 14 residues long. The V end lost 0 bases, the J end lost 7 bases, and 10 bases lay between the germline ends. Germline CDR1 reads MNHEY; CDR2 reads SVGAGI.

The rearrangement uses TRBV18 and TRBJ2-7; the D is unclear. Germline CDR1 is KGHSH and CDR2 is LQKENI. The CDR3 is 14 amino acids. V dropped 3 bases and J dropped 2 bases, with 11 bases sitting between them. This CDR3 is CASSPIPSAYEQYF. The CDR3, as DNA: TGTGCCAGCTCACCGATTCCGTCGGCCTACGAGCAGTACTTC. Based on the CDR3 plus reference TRBV18 and TRBJ2-7, the full variable domain is NAGVMQNPRHLVRRRGQEARLRCSPMKGHSHVYWYRQLPEEGLKFMVYLQKENIIDESGMPKERFSAEFPKEGPSILRIQQVVRGDSAAYFCASSPIPSAYEQYFGPGTRLTVT.